The T cell receptor beta chain under discussion was sequenced for a study of graft-versus-host responses after intestinal transplantation. Graft tissue was processed to release intraepithelial and lamina propria lymphocytes. The assay was immunoSEQ multiplex PCR, and TCRdb's table has in-frame clones only and misses some. Counted here are under 15,000 clones, about 70% occurring once; the ten biggest clones make up 4% to 5.5%. The clonotype originates from a human patient who received an intestinal transplant, so some T cells may come from the graft donor. Here the sequenced sample was ileum tissue, taken less than 150 days after intestinal transplantation.

CDR3 amino acids: CAISDPGQPSYEQYF. The DNA of the CDR3 is TGTGCCATCAGTGACCCAGGACAGCCCTCCTACGAGCAGTACTTC. The V gene is TRBV10-3, the J gene TRBJ2-7, with D perhaps matching TRBD1 (6 bases). CDR1 is ENHRY, CDR2 SYGVKD, per germline. Between the trimmed V and J ends, which lost 3 bases and 0 bases, there was a span of 12 bases. The CDR3 spans 15 residues.